Below, 20 T cell receptor beta chains from the same sample are listed, as sequenced in a study of breast tumors, draining lymph nodes, adjacent tissues. TCRdb called the multiplex PCR reads again in MiXCR, with one record for every CDR3 protein. This table holds about 130,000 distinct CDR3 sequences, around 22% found once. Breast cancer patients provided tissue from their axillary draining lymph nodes. The sequenced material came from axillary lymph node tissue. Receptors were obtained from a female donor with breast cancer. Some clones in this sample may be carry-over from other donors' samples.

The chain employs TRBV28 and TRBJ2-6, with 9 nucleotides matching TRBD1. The CDR3 totals 17 residues. V shed 6 bases and J 0 bases; nucleotides not matched to a gene: 6. Germline assignment: CDR1 MDHEN and CDR2 SYDVKM. The CDR3 sequence is CASRGGQGSSGANVLTF. In DNA form, the CDR3 reads TGTGCCAGCAGGGGGGGACAGGGTAGCTCTGGGGCCAACGTCCTGACTTTC. Complete variable domain (other parts from reference TRBV28 and TRBJ2-6): DVKVTQSSRYLVKRTGEKVFLECVQDMDHENMFWYRQDPGLGLRLIYFSYDVKMKEKGDIPEGYSVSREKKERFSLILESASTNQTSMYLCASRGGQGSSGANVLTFGAGSRLTVL.

This clonotype was seen at least ten times. The chain joins TRBV7-8 to TRBJ2-7, with D hard to call. V dropped 5 bases and J dropped 3 bases, with 14 bases sitting between them. The germline CDR1 and CDR2 sequences are SGHVS and FQNEAQ. The CDR3 has 14 residues. The CDR3 DNA sequence: TGTGCCAGCAGCCCTTATAGAGACGGCTACGAGCAGTACTTC. Protein: CASSPYRDGYEQYF.

V gene TRBV12-3 or TRBV12-4 combines with J gene TRBJ2-3; TRBD2 aligns across 10 bases. The CDR3 has 14 amino acids. V was clipped by 6 bases and J by 9 bases; unmatched bases: 9. The CDR3 DNA reads TGTGCCAGCAGCCCGGGGCTAGCGGGGGAGACGCAGTATTTT. It codes for CASSPGLAGETQYF.

This clonotype was recorded at least ten times. The J gene is TRBJ2-7, the V gene TRBV18; 9 nucleotides line up with TRBD1. In germline, CDR1 is KGHSH, CDR2 LQKENI. The CDR3 covers 14 residues. Trimming cost V 6 bases and J 4 bases; bases outside gene matches: 7. In nucleotides, the CDR3 is TGTGCCAGCTCCCGGGACAGGGACAATTACGAGCAGTACTTC. Translated: CASSRDRDNYEQYF.

This clonotype was picked up many times. This chain links TRBV2 with TRBJ2-3; TRBD1 aligns across 7 bases. V lost 7 bases and J lost 2; bases outside the gene matches: 3. Germline V gives CDR1 SNHLY, CDR2 FYNNEI. This CDR3 spans 13 amino acids. In DNA form, the CDR3 reads TGTGCCAGCACCGACAGGGTCACAGATACGCAGTATTTT. It is translated as CASTDRVTDTQYF.

This clonotype showed up many times. The V and J genes are TRBV20-1 and TRBJ2-3, with D perhaps TRBD1 or TRBD2 (6 bases each). The V gene lost 2 bases and the J gene lost 0 bases, with 21 bases spanning the gap. CDR1 and CDR2 from the germline V gene are DFQATT and SNEGSKA (reference sequence). The CDR3 sequence is 18 residues long. In DNA form, the CDR3 reads TGCAGTGCTAGAAGGGGGATGGGGTGGCGGGGTAGCACAGATACGCAGTATTTT. As protein: CSARRGMGWRGSTDTQYF.

This clonotype was picked up many times. The chain carries TRBV12-3 or TRBV12-4 and TRBJ2-5, with 7 bases matching TRBD1. The CDR3 has 14 amino acids. Trimming took 5 bases from V and 5 from J; bases not matched to a gene: 8. CDR3 sequence reads: CASSGTALGETQYF. The DNA of the CDR3 is TGTGCCAGCAGTGGGACAGCCTTAGGGGAGACCCAGTACTTC.

Of note for this clonotype: A much more abundant neighbour one base away suggests this may be a read error. This chain joins TRBV30 and TRBJ1-6, with D perhaps matching TRBD1 (5 bases). The germline gives CDR1 GTSNPN, CDR2 SVGIG (reference sequence). The CDR3 extends over 14 amino acids. The CDR3 nucleotides are TGTGCCTGGAGTGCCCGGGACTCTTTTTCACCCCCCCACTTT. Protein: CAWSARDSFSPPHF. The full variable domain, with the rest looked up from reference TRBV30 and TRBJ1-6, is SQTIHQWPATLVQPVGSPLSLECTVEGTSNPNLYWYRQAAGRGLQLLFYSVGIGQISSEVPQNLSASRPQDRQFILSSKKLLLSDSGFYLCAWSARDSFSPPHFGNGTRLTVT.

This clonotype was picked up many times. This chain links TRBV5-1 with TRBJ2-7, with 9 bases matching TRBD1. J gave up 6 bases and V 0 bases, and 4 bases lay outside the gene matches. CDR1 and CDR2 from the germline V gene are SGHRS and YFSETQ. The length of the CDR3 is 14 residues. DNA for the CDR3: TGCGCCAGCAGCTTGGAACAGGGGGCCTCCGAGCAGTACTTC. Its translation: CASSLEQGASEQYF. Based on the CDR3 plus reference TRBV5-1 and TRBJ2-7, the full variable domain is KAGVTQTPRYLIKTRGQQVTLSCSPISGHRSVSWYQQTPGQGLQFLFEYFSETQRNKGNFPGRFSGRQFSNSRSEMNVSTLELGDSALYLCASSLEQGASEQYFGPGTRLTVT.

This clonotype showed up many times. This chain links TRBV28 with TRBJ1-4; D uncertain. Per the germline V gene, CDR1 is MDHEN and CDR2 is SYDVKM. Trimming took 2 bases from V and 2 from J, leaving 12 bases between them. CDR3 length equals 16 residues. Here the CDR3 DNA reads TGTGCCAGCAGTTTAGGCTTACGGATGACTAATGAAAAACTGTTTTTT. This sequence encodes CASSLGLRMTNEKLFF.

This clonotype was picked up many times. The J gene is TRBJ2-3, the V gene TRBV6-6; D is uncertain. Germline V gene sequence: CDR1 MNHNY, CDR2 SVGAGI (reference sequence). The germline V and J ends were trimmed by 10 bases and 2 bases, with 16 bases remaining between them. The CDR3 covers 14 residues. In DNA, the CDR3 is TGTGCCACAGCGCCCAGCGCCATCACAGATACGCAGTATTTT. Translation: CATAPSAITDTQYF.

This clonotype was detected many times. The chain is built from TRBV12-3 or TRBV12-4 and TRBJ2-2; 10 bases fit TRBD1. The CDR3 covers 15 residues. Trimming took 6 bases from V and 4 from J; bases not matched to a gene: 5. CDR3 sequence: CASSRQGAGTGELFF. The CDR3 region has the DNA TGTGCCAGCAGCCGACAGGGGGCCGGCACCGGGGAGCTGTTTTTT.

Ten or more counts support this clonotype. V gene TRBV20-1 combines with J gene TRBJ2-3, with D perhaps TRBD1 (6 bases). The germline V gene encodes CDR1 DFQATT and CDR2 SNEGSKA (reference sequence). The CDR3 has 14 amino acids. With 3 bases removed from V and 0 bases from J, the gap between germline ends came to 10 bases. The CDR3 DNA follows: TGCAGTGCTAGCGGTGGGACAAGCACAGATACGCAGTATTTT. It specifies CSASGGTSTDTQYF.

Points on this clonotype: It may be a read error: a sequence one base away is much more abundant. The chain links TRBV29-1 to TRBJ2-1; D might be TRBD1 (6 bases). From germline, CDR1 is SQVTM and CDR2 ANQGSEA. The CDR3 sequence is 16 residues long. CDR3 sequence reads: CSVRERGSASYNGQFF. The CDR3 nucleotides are TGCAGCGTTCGCGAGAGGGGGTCTGCCTCCTACAATGGGCAGTTCTTC.

This clonotype was recorded many times. The chain combines TRBV20-1 with TRBJ2-2, with 7 nucleotides matching TRBD1. Trimming cost V 6 bases and J 2 bases; bases outside gene matches: 9. The CDR3 extends over 15 amino acids. Germline assignment: CDR1 DFQATT and CDR2 SNEGSKA (reference sequence). The CDR3 reads CSATDRATNTGELFF. The DNA of the CDR3 is TGCAGTGCCACCGACAGGGCCACTAACACCGGGGAGCTGTTTTTT.

The chain has TRBV27 and TRBJ2-1; 10 bases are shared with TRBD1. V gave up 6 bases and J gave up 4 bases; unmatched junction bases: 6. Germline CDR1 and CDR2: MNHEY and SMNVEV (reference sequence). There are 15 residues in the CDR3. The CDR3 DNA sequence: TGTGCCAGCAGAAGGACAGGGGGTGCGTACAATGAGCAGTTCTTC. This gives the protein CASRRTGGAYNEQFF.

The rearrangement uses TRBV28 and TRBJ1-3; D gene unclear. V was clipped by 10 bases and J by 0 bases, with 16 bases between them. Germline V gene data show CDR1 as MDHEN and CDR2 as SYDVKM. The CDR3 has 15 amino acids. In DNA, the CDR3 is TGTGCCACCGCTCTCGACGGAGGCTCTGGAAACACCATATATTTT. Its translation is CATALDGGSGNTIYF.

The rearrangement links TRBV10-3 to TRBJ2-3, with TRBD2 identical over 7 bases. This CDR3 is built from 16 residues. V dropped 4 bases and J dropped 0; count of bases not matched to a gene: 7. Germline V gene sequence: CDR1 ENHRY, CDR2 SYGVKD. The CDR3 sequence is CAISGHNSGSTDTQYF. In DNA form, the CDR3 reads TGTGCCATCAGTGGGCATAATAGCGGGAGCACAGATACGCAGTATTTT.

This clonotype was seen only a few times. The chain is built from TRBV28 and TRBJ2-5; D may match TRBD1 or TRBD2 (5 bases each). Looked up from germline, CDR1 is MDHEN and CDR2 is SYDVKM. This CDR3 comprises 14 residues. With 5 bases removed from V and 3 bases from J, the gap between germline ends came to 13 bases. As DNA, the CDR3 is TGTGCCAGCAGTCTTACCGGGACGGAAGAGACCCAGTACTTC. Its translation is CASSLTGTEETQYF.

V is TRBV3-1 and J is TRBJ1-2; 10 nucleotides line up with TRBD1. The CDR3 loop spans 14 amino acids. Trimming removed 4 bases from V and 8 bases from J; junction bases left unmatched: 7. Per the germline V gene, CDR1 is LGHDT and CDR2 is YNNKEL (reference sequence). The CDR3 region has the DNA TGTGCCAGCAGCCCGACAGGGGGCGCTTTCGGCTACACCTTC. This translates into CASSPTGGAFGYTF. The complete variable domain, with remaining parts taken from reference TRBV3-1 and TRBJ1-2, reads DTAVSQTPKYLVTQMGNDKSIKCEQNLGHDTMYWYKQDSKKFLKIMFSYNNKELIINETVPNRFSPKSPDKAHLNLHINSLELGDSAVYFCASSPTGGAFGYTFGSGTRLTVV.